The 31 T cell receptor beta chains listed next were all sequenced from one sample in a study of early T cells in non-severe SARS-CoV-2 infection. Each CDR3 protein is one row after TCRdb ran MiXCR on the 5' RACE reads. In the table there are 84,000 or so distinct CDR3 sequences, 9% to 14% of which are singletons. The sample was whole blood. These receptor sequences come from an adult who was a healthcare worker with PCR-confirmed SARS-CoV-2 infection or an uninfected control (not recorded which).

Only a few counts were recorded for this clonotype. The chain employs TRBV14 and TRBJ2-7, with 9 bases identical to TRBD1. V gave up 0 bases and J gave up 3 bases; unmatched junction bases: 9. Germline V lookup: CDR1 SGHDN, CDR2 FVKESK. The CDR3 sequence is 17 residues long. This chain's CDR3 is CASSQEGRGTGSYEQYF. CDR3 bases: TGTGCCAGCAGCCAAGAGGGCAGGGGGACAGGGAGCTACGAGCAGTACTTC.

The V and J genes are TRBV29-1 and TRBJ2-3, with D hard to call. Germline CDR1 is SQVTM and CDR2 is ANQGSEA. This CDR3 spans 14 amino acids. V was clipped by 6 bases and J by 1 base, with 14 bases between them. This CDR3 reads CSVRKSGGTDTQYF. The CDR3 DNA reads TGCAGCGTCCGAAAGAGTGGGGGCACAGATACGCAGTATTTT.

In its sample, this clonotype was seen many times. The gene calls are TRBV6-5 and TRBJ2-3; 8 bases match TRBD2. This CDR3 comprises 14 residues. CDR1 and CDR2 (germline): MNHEY, SVGAGI. V dropped 8 bases and J dropped 0; count of bases not matched to a gene: 4. CDR3 DNA sequence: TGTGCCAGCCGTCCTAGCGGGAGCACAGATACGCAGTATTTT. It yields the protein CASRPSGSTDTQYF.

The table lists this clonotype with many counts. The rearrangement uses TRBV11-2 and TRBJ2-5, with a possible D match to TRBD2 (5 bases). Trimming removed 6 bases at V and 4 bases at J, with 12 bases between. Germline values: CDR1 SGHAT, CDR2 FQNNGV. The CDR3 is 13 residues long. The DNA for the CDR3 is TGTGCCAGCAGAAGAGGAGGCGGAGAGACCCAGTACTTC. Amino acid sequence: CASRRGGGETQYF.

This clonotype was seen repeatedly, ten times or more. The CDR3 DNA reads TGTGCCAGCAGCTTGGGACAGGGGAACGAGCAGTACTTC. The encoded protein is CASSLGQGNEQYF. The rearrangement joins TRBV9 to TRBJ2-7, with TRBD1 identical over 10 bases. Germline values: CDR1 SGDLS, CDR2 YYNGEE. This CDR3 contains 13 residues. V shed 4 bases and J 5 bases; nucleotides not matched to a gene: 3.

This clonotype was seen ten or more times. The rearrangement joins TRBV11-1 to TRBJ1-2; D call uncertain. The germline gives CDR1 SGHAT, CDR2 FQDESV (reference sequence). The CDR3 spans 11 residues. The V end was cut by 5 bases, the J end by 7 bases, with 8 bases between. Here the CDR3 reads CASSQKTGYTF. Here the CDR3 DNA reads TGTGCCAGCAGCCAGAAGACTGGCTACACCTTC.

The table lists this clonotype with many counts. This rearrangement joins TRBV4-1 to TRBJ1-5; tentative D call: TRBD1 (5 bases). CDR1 and CDR2 from the germline V gene are MGHRA and YSYEKL. Between the trimmed V and J ends, which lost 5 bases and 4 bases, there was a span of 21 bases. The CDR3 totals 17 residues. The CDR3 bases are TGCGCCAGCAGCTGGGGGGTGGCTCCCGGACAAAATCAGCCCCAGCATTTT. It specifies CASSWGVAPGQNQPQHF.

The J gene is TRBJ2-5, the V gene TRBV10-3, with 9 bases matching TRBD1. The CDR3 covers 15 residues. Per germline, CDR1 ENHRY and CDR2 SYGVKD. Trimming removed 6 bases from V and 2 bases from J; junction bases left unmatched: 7. Written as DNA, the CDR3 is TGTGCCATCAGAAAGGACAGGGGAGGGCAAGAGACCCAGTACTTC. It translates to CAIRKDRGGQETQYF.

The chain couples TRBV6-1 to TRBJ2-7, with unresolved D. The V gene's germline CDR1 is MNHNS and CDR2 SASEGT. Trimming stripped 10 bases from V and 0 bases from J, with 13 bases between. CDR3 length equals 13 residues. CDR3 region: CAIKKTYSYEQYF. DNA of the CDR3: TGTGCCATCAAAAAGACATACTCCTACGAGCAGTACTTC.

This clonotype was seen many times. CDR3 coding DNA: TGCAGTGCTCAACAGCGGGGGGCGAACACCGGGGAGCTGTTTTTT. Protein product: CSAQQRGANTGELFF. This chain connects TRBV20-1 to TRBJ2-2, with 9 bases identical to TRBD2. The CDR3 loop spans 15 amino acids. Trimming at V came to 5 bases and at J to 0 bases, leaving 4 bases not matched to a gene. Germline loops: CDR1 DFQATT, CDR2 SNEGSKA (reference sequence).

This clonotype showed up many times. The V gene is TRBV10-2, the J gene TRBJ1-1, with D perhaps matching TRBD1 (6 bases). The CDR3 loop spans 14 amino acids. Germline loops: CDR1 WSHSY, CDR2 SAAADI. The V and J ends lost 0 bases and 5 bases respectively, with 10 bases between them. The CDR3 loop reads CASSESAGETEAFF. CDR3 sequence (DNA): TGCGCCAGCAGTGAGTCGGCAGGGGAGACTGAAGCTTTCTTT.

This clonotype was observed a handful of times. DNA of the CDR3: TGCGCCAGCAGCTTGGAACAGTTCACAGATACGCAGTATTTT. Protein product: CASSLEQFTDTQYF. The chain uses TRBV5-1 and TRBJ2-3; D is uncertain. CDR3 length: 14 residues. Germline V lookup: CDR1 SGHRS, CDR2 YFSETQ. Deletions cut 0 bases from V and 2 bases from J, with 7 bases between.

The V gene is TRBV3-1, the J gene TRBJ2-7, with a tentative D call TRBD2 (6 bases). The CDR3 is 14 amino acids. Germline assignment: CDR1 LGHDT and CDR2 YNNKEL (reference sequence). The ends were cut back, 1 base at V and 0 bases at J, with 7 bases in the middle. CDR3 sequence: CASSQGRVSYEQYF. The DNA of the CDR3 is TGTGCCAGCAGCCAAGGGAGGGTCTCCTACGAGCAGTACTTC.

This clonotype was seen at least ten times. The chain joins TRBV6-5 to TRBJ1-5, with 9 bases that match TRBD1. CDR1 and CDR2 (germline): MNHEY, SVGAGI. Germline trimming cut 3 bases from V and 1 base from J; bases unmatched to any gene: 10. This CDR3 has 18 residues. The CDR3 region is CASSYRSPGQGSNQPQHF. CDR3 coding DNA: TGTGCCAGCAGTTATCGCTCACCGGGACAGGGCAGCAATCAGCCCCAGCATTTT.

This chain uses TRBV12-3 or TRBV12-4 with TRBJ1-1; TRBD1 agrees at 11 bases. The V and J ends lost 6 bases and 5 bases, in that order; junction bases with no gene match: 5. The CDR3 consists of 14 residues. The CDR3 region has the DNA TGTGCCAGCAGACCGGGACAGGGGGGTACTGAAGCTTTCTTT. Encoded protein: CASRPGQGGTEAFF.

This clonotype occurred a few times. This chain links TRBV5-5 with TRBJ1-6; maybe TRBD1 (6 bases). Germline-derived CDR1 and CDR2 are SGHKS and YYEKEE (reference sequence). This CDR3 is built from 15 residues. Trimming left V 4 bases short and J 7 bases short, with 15 bases between. CDR3 in amino acids: CASSRTGIGNSPLHF. The CDR3 DNA is TGTGCCAGCAGCCGCACAGGGATCGGAAATTCACCCCTCCACTTT.

This clonotype has at least ten counts. The chain is built from TRBV12-3 or TRBV12-4 and TRBJ1-1; 8 bases map to TRBD1. CDR3 length: 17 residues. J lost 2 bases, V lost 0 bases, and 8 bases had no gene match. CDR3 sequence (DNA): TGTGCCAGCAGTTTAGCCCTCCAGACAGGGGCAAACACTGAAGCTTTCTTT. It codes for CASSLALQTGANTEAFF.

This clonotype was seen ten or more times. This sequence joins TRBV11-2 and TRBJ2-1; D call uncertain. CDR1 and CDR2 from the germline V gene are SGHAT and FQNNGV. Trimming stripped 5 bases from V and 8 bases from J, with 16 bases between. The CDR3 runs 14 residues. The CDR3 here is CASSPRTERYEQFF. The DNA of the CDR3 is TGTGCCAGCAGCCCCCGGACCGAGCGATATGAGCAGTTCTTC.

The CDR3 nucleotides read TGTGCCAGCAGCTTAGCGCTGGCAGGGAATCGCGAGCAGTACTTC. It encodes CASSLALAGNREQYF. The V and J genes are TRBV7-9 and TRBJ2-7; weak D call: TRBD1 (5 bases). CDR1 and CDR2 (germline): SEHNR, FQNEAQ (reference sequence). V lost 0 bases and J lost 6, with 15 bases in between. The CDR3 is 15 amino acids.

This clonotype was observed many times. The chain has TRBV7-9 and TRBJ2-3, with 9 bases aligning to TRBD1. V lost 5 bases, J lost 6 bases, and 15 bases stayed unmatched. The germline CDR1 and CDR2 sequences are SEHNR and FQNEAQ (reference sequence). The CDR3 covers 17 residues. The CDR3 spells CASSLLPGQGPRDTQYF. In nucleotides, the CDR3 is TGTGCCAGCAGCCTTCTGCCGGGACAGGGCCCCCGGGATACGCAGTATTTT.

The chain recombines TRBV3-1 with TRBJ2-7, with D perhaps matching TRBD1 (6 bases). This CDR3 is built from 14 residues. Germline CDR1 and CDR2: LGHDT and YNNKEL (reference sequence). V was trimmed by 4 bases and J by 5 bases, leaving 15 bases between them. CDR3 sequence reads: CASSPSNRVHEQYF. The CDR3 nucleotides are TGTGCCAGCAGCCCGTCGAACAGGGTGCACGAGCAGTACTTC.

This clonotype was counted at least ten times. The V gene is TRBV25-1, the J gene TRBJ1-1, with 10 bases fitting TRBD1. The CDR3 contains 14 residues. Trimming took 4 bases from V and 5 from J; bases not matched to a gene: 4. CDR1 is MGHDK, CDR2 SYGVNS, per germline. CDR3 DNA: TGTGCCAGCAGTGGACAGGGGGCGGCTACTGAAGCTTTCTTT. This encodes CASSGQGAATEAFF.

The chain recombines TRBV19 with TRBJ2-1, with 13 bases matching TRBD2. The germline V gene encodes CDR1 LNHDA and CDR2 SQIVND (reference sequence). The J segment lost 0 bases and the V segment lost 8 bases, leaving 10 bases of the junction unmatched. CDR3 size: 18 residues. The CDR3 spells CASGTGLAGHSSYNEQFF. The CDR3 coding sequence is TGTGCCAGTGGGACGGGACTAGCGGGACATAGCTCCTACAATGAGCAGTTCTTC.

CDR3 sequence (DNA): TGCAGCGTCGACAGGGTGAACACTGAAGCTTTCTTT. Translated: CSVDRVNTEAFF. This chain connects TRBV29-1 to TRBJ1-1; TRBD1 agrees at 7 bases. The V gene end was trimmed by 6 bases and the J gene end by 0 bases; junction bases not matched to a gene: 1. This CDR3 comprises 12 residues. Looked up from germline, CDR1 is SQVTM and CDR2 is ANQGSEA.

This clonotype was found a few times. The chain is built from TRBV15 and TRBJ2-5; 7 nucleotides align to TRBD1. Germline-derived CDR1 and CDR2 are LNHNV and YYDKDF (reference sequence). The CDR3 length is 13 residues. After removal of 1 base from V and 4 bases from J, the junction contained 0 bases not matched to a gene. The CDR3 nucleotides are TGTGCCACCAGCAGAGGGACAGGAGAGACCCAGTACTTC. Its protein is CATSRGTGETQYF.

This clonotype was observed at least ten times. The gene calls are TRBV12-3 or TRBV12-4 and TRBJ2-7; D might be TRBD2 (6 bases). This CDR3 is built from 11 residues. Deletions cut 6 bases from V and 6 bases from J, with 9 bases between. CDR3 sequence: CASRTGGEQYF. In DNA, the CDR3 is TGTGCCAGCAGGACCGGGGGCGAGCAGTACTTC.

This clonotype appeared a few times. The chain is built from TRBV5-4 and TRBJ2-1, with a weak D call TRBD2 (5 bases). Germline V lookup: CDR1 SGHNT, CDR2 YYREEE (reference sequence). The V end was cut by 0 bases, the J end by 7 bases, with 14 bases between. This CDR3 is 15 amino acids long. The CDR3 DNA follows: TGTGCCAGCAGCTTGGTGGGAGCGAAGGTGAATGAGCAGTTCTTC. Translating gives CASSLVGAKVNEQFF.

This clonotype was picked up a small number of times. The gene calls are TRBV7-2 and TRBJ2-7, with 8 bases fitting TRBD2. The CDR3 covers 16 residues. Germline V CDR1 and CDR2: SGHTA, FQGNSA. The J segment lost 4 bases and the V segment lost 7 bases, leaving 15 bases of the junction unmatched. The DNA of the CDR3 is TGTGCCAGCACCCCCCGGGGGGGACCTTCCTCTTACGAGCAGTACTTC. The encoded protein is CASTPRGGPSSYEQYF. Variable domain in full (rest from reference TRBV7-2 and TRBJ2-7): GAGVSQSPSNKVTEKGKDVELRCDPISGHTALYWYRQSLGQGLEFLIYFQGNSAPDKSGLPSDRFSAERTGGSVSTLTIQRTQQEDSAVYLCASTPRGGPSSYEQYFGPGTRLTVT.

The rearrangement links TRBV12-3 or TRBV12-4 to TRBJ2-7; possibly TRBD2 for D (6 bases). This CDR3 is built from 15 residues. V was pared by 2 bases and J by 0 bases, with 11 bases between. Here the CDR3 DNA reads TGTGCCAGCAGTTTATACCGGGAGTACTCCTACGAGCAGTACTTC. Protein: CASSLYREYSYEQYF.

In its sample, this clonotype was seen a few times. The chain carries TRBV19 and TRBJ1-5; D is undetermined. V was shortened by 6 bases and J by 0 bases, with 12 bases between the two germline ends. Germline-derived CDR1 and CDR2 are LNHDA and SQIVND (reference sequence). The CDR3 length is 15 residues. The CDR3, as DNA: TGTGCCAGTAGAAGATCGGGAAATAGCAATCAGCCCCAGCATTTT. Amino acid sequence: CASRRSGNSNQPQHF.

This clonotype has ten or more counts. This chain joins TRBV28 and TRBJ1-5; no firm D call. The CDR3 runs to 15 residues. The V end was cut by 3 bases, the J end by 2 bases, with 11 bases between. Germline V gene data show CDR1 as MDHEN and CDR2 as SYDVKM. This CDR3 reads CASSFRARGNQPQHF. The CDR3 DNA reads as TGTGCCAGCAGTTTTAGGGCAAGGGGCAATCAGCCCCAGCATTTT. The variable domain in full, with the rest retrieved from reference TRBV28 and TRBJ1-5, is DVKVTQSSRYLVKRTGEKVFLECVQDMDHENMFWYRQDPGLGLRLIYFSYDVKMKEKGDIPEGYSVSREKKERFSLILESASTNQTSMYLCASSFRARGNQPQHFGDGTRLSIL.